Presented here are 23 T cell receptor beta chains from one specimen sequenced in a study of cytomegalovirus exposure and HLA in healthy donors. Primers included in the PCR were 60 Vbeta and 13 Jbeta primers. The table came from immunoSEQ multiplex PCR; TCRdb's copy has only in-frame clones and leaves some out. In the table there are 73,000 or so clones, 75% to 85% of which are singletons. Source material: PBMCs. The receptor set was obtained from a human donor in good health.

This chain joins TRBV6-1 and TRBJ2-7; D is perhaps TRBD1 (6 bases). V gave up 10 bases and J gave up 6 bases, with 19 bases separating them. The CDR3 spans 13 residues. CDR1 and CDR2 from the germline V gene are MNHNS and SASEGT. The CDR3 DNA follows: TGTGCCAACAGCCCGGGACACAGTCGCGAGCAGTACTTC. As protein: CANSPGHSREQYF.

V is TRBV19 and J is TRBJ1-4; D gene unclear. Germline loops: CDR1 LNHDA, CDR2 SQIVND (reference sequence). The V end lost 4 bases, the J end lost 0 bases, and 12 bases lay between the germline ends. This CDR3 comprises 16 residues. The CDR3, as DNA: TGTGCCAGTAGTACTTTGTCCCTTGCAACTAATGAAAAACTGTTTTTT. Amino acid sequence: CASSTLSLATNEKLFF.

The rearrangement joins TRBV5-1 to TRBJ1-3; TRBD1 matches at 7 bases. Trimming cost V 2 bases and J 2 bases; bases outside gene matches: 4. The CDR3 loop spans 15 amino acids. Per germline, CDR1 SGHRS and CDR2 YFSETQ. In DNA, the CDR3 is TGCGCCAGCAGCTTAGACAGGGAGACTGGAAACACCATATATTTT. It translates to CASSLDRETGNTIYF.

The gene calls are TRBV2 and TRBJ2-7; possible D gene TRBD2, 5 bases. Trimming left V 8 bases short and J 5 bases short, with 19 bases between. CDR1 SNHLY and CDR2 FYNNEI come from the germline V gene. The CDR3 is 14 amino acids. The CDR3, as DNA: TGTGCCAGCTTCGAGAGCGGCGAGGGCGACGAGCAGTACTTC. Translating gives CASFESGEGDEQYF.

This chain links TRBV27 with TRBJ1-4; D gene uncertain. Germline CDR1 is MNHEY and CDR2 is SMNVEV (reference sequence). The CDR3 sequence is 13 residues long. V shed 5 bases and J shed 10 bases, with 14 bases lying between them. The CDR3 nucleotides are TGTGCCAGCAGTCCAAACCTTCTCGGAAAACTGTTTTTT. Encoded protein: CASSPNLLGKLFF.

This chain uses TRBV19 with TRBJ2-7; D might be TRBD2 (6 bases). The CDR3 length is 14 residues. Per the germline V gene, CDR1 is LNHDA and CDR2 is SQIVND (reference sequence). V was clipped by 5 bases and J by 5 bases, with 16 bases between them. CDR3 bases: TGTGCCAGTAGTTCGCGGCCAGGAGGGCACGAGCAGTACTTC. Its translation is CASSSRPGGHEQYF.

The V and J genes are TRBV5-4 and TRBJ1-3; TRBD1 is a possible D gene (6 bases). The V gene lost 0 bases and the J gene lost 3 bases, with 10 bases spanning the gap. From germline, CDR1 is SGHNT and CDR2 YYREEE (reference sequence). The CDR3 extends over 15 amino acids. The DNA of the CDR3 is TGTGCCAGCAGCTTGGGCGGGGGCGGTGGAAACACCATATATTTT. The encoded protein is CASSLGGGGGNTIYF.

The chain carries TRBV2 and TRBJ2-3; 9 bases align to TRBD1. V shed 4 bases, J shed 4 bases, and the junction held 9 bases outside the gene matches. The CDR3 runs 16 residues. Germline V CDR1 and CDR2: SNHLY, FYNNEI. The DNA for the CDR3 is TGTGCCAGCAGTGTGGAACAGGGGGCAAGGGCAGATACGCAGTATTTT. Its protein product is CASSVEQGARADTQYF.

CDR3 amino acids: CASSYSGGTGELFF. CDR3 bases: TGTGCCAGCAGCTATAGCGGGGGCACCGGGGAGCTGTTTTTT. This chain connects TRBV7-8 to TRBJ2-2, with 9 nucleotides matching TRBD2. Trimming at V came to 4 bases and at J to 4 bases, leaving 1 base not matched to a gene. CDR3 length equals 14 residues. Germline V gene data show CDR1 as SGHVS and CDR2 as FQNEAQ.

The rearrangement joins TRBV11-2 to TRBJ1-1, with D hard to call. CDR1 SGHAT and CDR2 FQNNGV come from the germline V gene. CDR3 length: 12 residues. V gave up 6 bases and J gave up 6 bases, with 11 bases separating them. The CDR3 DNA sequence: TGTGCCAGCAGTGAGATGGTTGCTGAAGCTTTCTTT. Its protein product is CASSEMVAEAFF.

This clone occurred once. A read error may account for a junction end that differs from germline. The chain couples TRBV7-9 to TRBJ1-2; 7 positions match TRBD1. The CDR3 totals 13 residues. Germline V gene data show CDR1 as SEHNR and CDR2 as FQNEAQ (reference sequence). The CDR3 loop reads CSSSLDRVYGYTF. As DNA, the CDR3 is TGTTCCAGCAGCTTAGACAGGGTCTATGGCTACACCTTC.

The genes are TRBV10-3 and TRBJ2-6, with 9 positions matching TRBD2. The CDR3 runs to 18 residues. Trimming took 8 bases from V and 0 from J; bases not matched to a gene: 11. Germline values: CDR1 ENHRY, CDR2 SYGVKD. The CDR3 is CAIHEGSGGLSGANVLTF. CDR3 in DNA: TGTGCCATCCATGAGGGTAGCGGGGGCCTCTCTGGGGCCAACGTCCTGACTTTC.

Worth noting for this clone: One junction end disagrees with the germline gene, perhaps due to a read error. This rearrangement joins TRBV15 to TRBJ2-1; TRBD1 matches 8 bases. The CDR3 is 14 residues long. CDR1 is LNHNV, CDR2 YYDKDF, per germline (reference sequence). In DNA, the CDR3 is TGTGCCACCAGCACAGGGGGCTCCTGCAATGAGCAGTTCTTC. Translated, it gives CATSTGGSCNEQFF.

This clone was seen a handful of times. The chain couples TRBV6-1 to TRBJ2-5, with a possible D match to TRBD2 (6 bases). The CDR3 sequence is 13 residues long. Germline assignment: CDR1 MNHNS and CDR2 SASEGT. Trimming removed 6 bases at V and 5 bases at J, with 13 bases between. This chain's CDR3 is CASSPGLRETQYF. DNA for the CDR3: TGTGCCAGCAGCCCGGGACTTCGGGAGACCCAGTACTTC.

The rearrangement links TRBV7-8 to TRBJ1-2; no clear D. V dropped 3 bases and J dropped 0 bases, with 14 bases sitting between them. Germline V gene lookup returns CDR1 SGHVS and CDR2 FQNEAQ. The length of the CDR3 is 16 residues. For the CDR3, the DNA is TGTGCCAGCAGCTTGACTCCGACTTCCACTAACTATGGCTACACCTTC. Its translation is CASSLTPTSTNYGYTF. The full variable domain, with the rest looked up from reference TRBV7-8 and TRBJ1-2, is GAGVSQSPRYKVAKRGQDVALRCDPISGHVSLFWYQQALGQGPEFLTYFQNEAQLDKSGLPSDRFFAERPEGSVSTLKIQRTQQEDSAVYLCASSLTPTSTNYGYTFGSGTRLTVV.

The chain recombines TRBV12-5 with TRBJ1-2; 10 bases align to TRBD1. Trimming removed 6 bases from V and 6 bases from J; junction bases left unmatched: 4. Looked up from germline, CDR1 is LGHNT and CDR2 is FRNRAP. CDR3 size: 13 residues. The CDR3 DNA follows: TGTGCTAGTGGCCTGGACAGGGGGGATGGCTACACCTTC. Translated: CASGLDRGDGYTF.

The J gene is TRBJ1-1, the V gene TRBV5-4; D unresolved. This CDR3 contains 14 residues. V was pared by 4 bases and J by 0 bases, with 10 bases between. Looked up from germline, CDR1 is SGHNT and CDR2 is YYREEE (reference sequence). The CDR3 bases are TGTGCCAGCAGCCCCCGGTCGGTGAACACTGAAGCTTTCTTT. The encoded protein is CASSPRSVNTEAFF.

This clone has just a few counts. The chain recombines TRBV5-8 with TRBJ1-5; a weak D match, TRBD1 (6 bases). CDR3 length: 15 amino acids. The germline CDR1 and CDR2 sequences are SGHTS and YDEGEE. V dropped 4 bases and J dropped 5 bases, with 16 bases sitting between them. As DNA, the CDR3 is TGTGCCAGCAGCCCGGGGACGCGGGGGCATCAGCCCCAGCATTTT. This gives the protein CASSPGTRGHQPQHF. The whole variable domain, filled in from reference TRBV5-8 and TRBJ1-5, reads EAGVTQSPTHLIKTRGQQATLRCSPISGHTSVYWYQQALGLGLQFLLWYDEGEERNRGNFPPRFSGRQFPNYSSELNVNALELEDSALYLCASSPGTRGHQPQHFGDGTRLSIL.

This clone was found a few times. The V gene is TRBV28, the J gene TRBJ2-3, with TRBD2 matching 11 bases. V trimming: 3 bases; J trimming: 5 bases; junction bases outside the gene matches: 7. Germline assignment: CDR1 MDHEN and CDR2 SYDVKM. CDR3 size: 16 residues. The CDR3 DNA sequence: TGTGCCAGCAGTTTGATAGCGGGGGGGCCGGGAGATACGCAGTATTTT. Translated, it gives CASSLIAGGPGDTQYF. Full variable domain (outside the CDR3, taken from reference TRBV28 and TRBJ2-3): DVKVTQSSRYLVKRTGEKVFLECVQDMDHENMFWYRQDPGLGLRLIYFSYDVKMKEKGDIPEGYSVSREKKERFSLILESASTNQTSMYLCASSLIAGGPGDTQYFGPGTRLTVL.

This rearrangement joins TRBV5-1 to TRBJ1-3; no clear D gene. Looked up from germline, CDR1 is SGHRS and CDR2 is YFSETQ. Trimming stripped 5 bases from V and 0 bases from J, with 9 bases between. This CDR3 comprises 14 residues. Here the CDR3 DNA reads TGCGCCAGCAGTTCAGGTTCCTCTGGAAACACCATATATTTT. The encoded protein is CASSSGSSGNTIYF.

This sequence joins TRBV27 and TRBJ1-1; D is unclear. The CDR3 is 15 residues long. The V end was cut by 5 bases, the J end by 1 base, with 14 bases between. From germline, CDR1 is MNHEY and CDR2 SMNVEV (reference sequence). The CDR3 spells CASSEPRLGNTEAFF. The DNA of the CDR3 is TGTGCCAGCAGTGAACCCAGACTAGGGAACACTGAAGCTTTCTTT.

J is TRBJ2-2 and V is TRBV5-6; D uncertain. The CDR3 is 15 amino acids. Trimming removed 3 bases from V and 6 bases from J, with 15 bases in between. Germline CDR1 and CDR2: SGHDT and YYEEEE. This CDR3 reads CASSSRKIVSGELFF. The DNA for the CDR3 is TGTGCCAGCAGCTCCCGAAAGATAGTTTCCGGGGAGCTGTTTTTT.

The rearrangement links TRBV30 to TRBJ1-3, with D unresolved. The CDR3 has 16 residues. The V gene's germline CDR1 is GTSNPN and CDR2 SVGIG (reference sequence). The V end was cut by 2 bases, the J end by 0 bases, with 14 bases between. CDR3 nucleotide sequence: TGTGCCTGGAGTCTACCAGACTGCAGCTCTGGAAACACCATATATTTT. Encoded protein: CAWSLPDCSSGNTIYF.